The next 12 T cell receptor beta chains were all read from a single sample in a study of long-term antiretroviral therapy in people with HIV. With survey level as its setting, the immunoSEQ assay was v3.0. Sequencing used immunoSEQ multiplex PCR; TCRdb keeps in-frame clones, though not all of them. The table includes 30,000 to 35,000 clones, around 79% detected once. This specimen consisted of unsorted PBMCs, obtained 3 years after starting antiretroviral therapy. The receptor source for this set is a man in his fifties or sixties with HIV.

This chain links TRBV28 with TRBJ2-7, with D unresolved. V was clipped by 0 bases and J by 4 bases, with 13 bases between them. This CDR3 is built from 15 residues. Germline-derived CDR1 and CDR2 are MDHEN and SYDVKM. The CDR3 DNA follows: TGTGCCAGCAGTTTATGGGACGAGATTCCATACGAGCAGTACTTC. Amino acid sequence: CASSLWDEIPYEQYF.

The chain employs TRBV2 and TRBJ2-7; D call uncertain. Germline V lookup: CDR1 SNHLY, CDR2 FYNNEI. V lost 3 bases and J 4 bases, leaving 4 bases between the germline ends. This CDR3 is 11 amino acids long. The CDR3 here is CASSDTYEQYF. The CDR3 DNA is TGTGCCAGCAGTGACACTTACGAGCAGTACTTC.

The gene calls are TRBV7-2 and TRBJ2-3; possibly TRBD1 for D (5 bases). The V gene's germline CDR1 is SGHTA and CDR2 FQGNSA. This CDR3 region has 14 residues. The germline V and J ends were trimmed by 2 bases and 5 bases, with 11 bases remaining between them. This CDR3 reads CASSLSREGDTQYF. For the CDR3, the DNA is TGTGCCAGCAGCTTATCCAGGGAAGGAGATACGCAGTATTTT.

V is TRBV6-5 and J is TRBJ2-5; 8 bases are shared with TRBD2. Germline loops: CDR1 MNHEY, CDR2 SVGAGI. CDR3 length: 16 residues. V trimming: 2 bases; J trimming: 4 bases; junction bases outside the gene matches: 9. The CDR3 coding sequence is TGTGCCAGCAGTTACGCTACCGGGACTAGTGGAGAGACCCAGTACTTC. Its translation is CASSYATGTSGETQYF.

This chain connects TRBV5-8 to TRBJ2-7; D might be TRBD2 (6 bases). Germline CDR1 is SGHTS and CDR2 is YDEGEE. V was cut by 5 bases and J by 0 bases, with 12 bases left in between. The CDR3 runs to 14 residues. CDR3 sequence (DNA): TGTGCCAGCAGGGGGAGGAGAGGCTCCTACGAGCAGTACTTC. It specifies CASRGRRGSYEQYF.

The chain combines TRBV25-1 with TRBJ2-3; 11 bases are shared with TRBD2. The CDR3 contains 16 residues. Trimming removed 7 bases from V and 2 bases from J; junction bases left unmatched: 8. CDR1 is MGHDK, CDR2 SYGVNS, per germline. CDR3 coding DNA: TGTGCCAGCAACCCGGGGACTAGCGGAAACACAGATACGCAGTATTTT. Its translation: CASNPGTSGNTDTQYF.

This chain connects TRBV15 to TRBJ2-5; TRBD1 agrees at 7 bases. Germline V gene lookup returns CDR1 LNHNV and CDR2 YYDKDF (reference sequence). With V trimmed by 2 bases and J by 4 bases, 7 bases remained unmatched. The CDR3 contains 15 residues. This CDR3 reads CATSRNSAGGETQYF. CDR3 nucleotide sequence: TGTGCCACCAGCAGAAATTCGGCAGGGGGAGAGACCCAGTACTTC.

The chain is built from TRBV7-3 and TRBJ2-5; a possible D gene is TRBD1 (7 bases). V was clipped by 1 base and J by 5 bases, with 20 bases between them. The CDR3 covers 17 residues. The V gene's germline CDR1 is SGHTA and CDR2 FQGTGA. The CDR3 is CASSLILTPTGRETQYF. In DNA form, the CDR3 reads TGTGCCAGCAGCTTAATCTTAACTCCGACAGGGAGGGAGACCCAGTACTTC.

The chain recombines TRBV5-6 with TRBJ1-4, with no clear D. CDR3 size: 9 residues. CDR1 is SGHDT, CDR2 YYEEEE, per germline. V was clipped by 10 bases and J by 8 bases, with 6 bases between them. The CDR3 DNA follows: TGTGCCGTTGACGAAAAACTGTTTTTT. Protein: CAVDEKLFF.

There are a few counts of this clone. CDR3 residues: CASSVGPGRTYEQYF. DNA of the CDR3: TGTGCCAGCAGCGTAGGGCCGGGCCGTACCTACGAGCAGTACTTC. This sequence joins TRBV9 and TRBJ2-7; D not certain. The CDR3 consists of 15 residues. Germline V gene lookup returns CDR1 SGDLS and CDR2 YYNGEE. Deletions cut 0 bases from V and 2 bases from J, with 12 bases between.

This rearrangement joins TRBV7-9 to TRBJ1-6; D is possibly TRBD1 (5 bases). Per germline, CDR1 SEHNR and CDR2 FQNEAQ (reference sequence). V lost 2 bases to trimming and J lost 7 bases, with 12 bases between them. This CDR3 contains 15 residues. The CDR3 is CASSLWQGGNSPLHF. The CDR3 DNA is TGTGCCAGCAGCTTATGGCAGGGAGGAAATTCACCCCTCCACTTT. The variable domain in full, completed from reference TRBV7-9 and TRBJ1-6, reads DTGVSQNPRHKITKRGQNVTFRCDPISEHNRLYWYRQTLGQGPEFLTYFQNEAQLEKSRLLSDRFSAERPKGSFSTLEIQRTEQGDSAMYLCASSLWQGGNSPLHFGNGTRLTVT.

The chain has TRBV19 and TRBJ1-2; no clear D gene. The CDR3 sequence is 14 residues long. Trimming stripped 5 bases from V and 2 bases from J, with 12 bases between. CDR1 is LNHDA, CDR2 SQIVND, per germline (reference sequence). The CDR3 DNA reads TGTGCCAGTAGTGTAGCCGGAGGAAACTATGGCTACACCTTC. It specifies CASSVAGGNYGYTF.